The sequence of this TCR beta chain was determined in a study of identical twins. General study points: Twins shared beta out-of-frame sequences in excess, but this excess was weaker. Reduced insertions were recorded for abundant cord blood beta clonotypes, with no such pattern in memory repertoires.

Only a few counts were recorded for this clonotype. Its antigen is as yet unknown. Each cDNA held unique molecular identifiers, and template switching gave it a universal primer site. Each CDR3 protein gets one entry after TCRdb re-called the 5' RACE reads with MiXCR. The sample consists of about 490,000 distinct CDR3 sequences, roughly 15% of them appearing once. This CDR3 contains 18 residues. Trimming cost V 3 bases and J 2 bases; bases outside gene matches: 16. In germline, CDR1 is SGHRS, CDR2 YFSETQ. The donors were all healthy and Caucasian. The same sample was also used in a study of yellow fever vaccine responses in identical twins.

Sequencing used CD4+ T cells sorted from blood. The source is a woman under 30 in good health. The chain has TRBV5-1 and TRBJ2-7; 8 nucleotides agree with TRBD2. The CDR3 is CASSSTTRGTRVPYEQYF. The CDR3 DNA reads TGCGCCAGCAGCTCGACAACTCGGGGGACTAGAGTCCCCTACGAGCAGTACTTC.